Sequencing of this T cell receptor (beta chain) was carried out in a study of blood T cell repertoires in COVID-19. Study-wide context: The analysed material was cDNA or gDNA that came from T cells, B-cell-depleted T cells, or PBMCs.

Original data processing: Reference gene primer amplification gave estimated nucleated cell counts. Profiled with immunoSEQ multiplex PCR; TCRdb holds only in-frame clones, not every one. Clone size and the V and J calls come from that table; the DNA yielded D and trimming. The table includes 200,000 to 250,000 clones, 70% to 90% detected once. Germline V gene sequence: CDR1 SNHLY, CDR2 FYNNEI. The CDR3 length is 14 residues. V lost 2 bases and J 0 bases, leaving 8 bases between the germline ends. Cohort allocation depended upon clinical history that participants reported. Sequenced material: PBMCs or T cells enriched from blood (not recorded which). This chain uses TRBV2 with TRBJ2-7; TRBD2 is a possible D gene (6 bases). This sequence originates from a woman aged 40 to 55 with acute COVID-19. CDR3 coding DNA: TGTGCCAGCAGTGAATGGGGGGACTCCTACGAGCAGTACGTC. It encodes CASSEWGDSYEQYV.